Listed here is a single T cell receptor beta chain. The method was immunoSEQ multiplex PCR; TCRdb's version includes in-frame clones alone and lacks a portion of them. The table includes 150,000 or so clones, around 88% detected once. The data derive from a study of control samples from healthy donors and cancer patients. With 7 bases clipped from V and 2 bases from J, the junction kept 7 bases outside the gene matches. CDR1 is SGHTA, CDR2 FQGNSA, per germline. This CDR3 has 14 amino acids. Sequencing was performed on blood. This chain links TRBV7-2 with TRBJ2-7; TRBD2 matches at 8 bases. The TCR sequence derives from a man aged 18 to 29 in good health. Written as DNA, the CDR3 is TGTGCCAGCACCCAACCTAGCGGGCCCTACGAGCAGTACTTC. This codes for CASTQPSGPYEQYF.